This entry is about one TCR beta chain. In its sample, this clone was seen a few times. Its antigen is unknown. The sample holds no much larger clone one base away, and base qualities are not on file. In total, 600 or so healthy bone marrow donors made up the cohort. All cohort members were sampled while nominally healthy, although unrecorded immune exposures were likely present. The donor was CMV seronegative and was included in the group of a few hundred seronegative cohort members. Every donor gave a peripheral blood sample, and the peripheral blood mononuclear cells from that sample were used for TCR beta sequencing. Genomic DNA extraction from the blood cell samples was performed with the Qiagen DNeasy Blood Extraction Kit. The data belong to a study of cytomegalovirus exposure and HLA in healthy donors (dated by TCRdb to about 2017). Notes on the research overall: An earlier analysis of around 600 of the donors reported approximately 300 Gb of sequence data and around 110 million unique TCR beta sequences from some 180 million T cells. On average, around 240,000 unique TCR beta nucleotide sequences were sequenced per donor among fewer than 500 genotyped donors of the cohort, with roughly 20% of those sequences being non-productive. Along with the roughly 700-subject first cohort, a separate validation cohort of about 110 different subjects was used. A later genetic analysis used genome-wide SNP genotypes for 398 of the 666 donors, treating that subset as a discovery cohort. Donor age, sex, ethnicity and CMV serostatus were compiled alongside the repertoire data. All discovery cohort repertoires had been generated using a single sequencing platform. Approximately 300 gigabases of sequencing data and 80 million or so unique TCR sequences were included in an early release covering 500 to 750 HLA-typed donors. To predict cytomegalovirus infection status, the study brought together high-throughput TCR immunosequencing, statistical association of individual TCRs with disease status, and machine learning. The study was designed to test whether signatures of past pathogen exposure could be identified by cataloging public T cell receptors. Several DR-DQ haplotypes were handled as single units for association and clustering, since linkage in the cohort was strong. Among the roughly 430 genotyped donors, 81% belonged to the genetic ancestry cluster associated with self-reported Caucasian donors. The study profiled the T cell repertoires of more than 500 subjects by immunosequencing and related them to cytomegalovirus serostatus. The number of donors typed differed by locus, with about 629-630 for A, B, C, DRB1 and DQB1, about 500 for DQA1, 600 to 610 for DPA1, and roughly 450 for DPB1. An earlier analysis of several hundred of the donors used high-throughput TCR beta sequencing to judge whether each TCR beta V gene segment behaved as functional or pseudogenic. To study patterns of TCR occurrence, a later analysis re-analyzed previously published TCR beta repertoires from around 660 donors and added high-resolution HLA genotyping. The later analysis used no new phenotypic data to find candidate immune exposures, relying instead on TCR beta sequences and their occurrence across donors. HLA typing included class I and class II loci at four-digit resolution.

V is reduced by 6 bases and J by 1 base, leaving a spacing of 12 bases between them. CDR3 length: 13 amino acids, cysteine to phenylalanine. The entry retains the CDR3 DNA only, 39 bases that are in frame from base 1. CDR1 and CDR2 are drawn from the germline V gene: SQVTM, ANQGSEA. Broad study findings and their caveats: According to the authors, the approach could potentially be generalized to other disease states and immunological phenotypes. Linkage disequilibrium might explain the correlated functional status among segregating V segments, but an unknown experimental factor could not be excluded. In a later analysis, HLA-associated TCR beta chains showed more clonal expansion and lower generation probabilities than non-associated chains that were equally common. In a later analysis, TCR association rates were found to vary across HLA loci, with the most associated TCRs seen for DRB1 alleles and the fewest for HLA-C alleles. A further reported finding was that TCR beta sequences accurately predicted the HLA-A and HLA-B alleles for most subjects in the first cohort. The classifier was reported to diagnose cytomegalovirus status with high specificity and sensitivity in both the original cohort and the validation cohort. Some IMGT-functional V segments, including TRBV6-2 and TRBV6-3, could not be told apart with the 87-base-pair reads, so those segments were excluded. Specific HLA alleles were associated with 15,000 to 20,000 TCR beta sequences at a false discovery rate of 0.05 in a later analysis. Roughly uniform sequencing depth across donors was assumed in presence/absence analyses, although this assumption may not hold. HLA typing was unavailable for some donors at each locus, so association tests used only the typed subset. Most CMV-associated TCR beta chains appeared to be HLA-restricted in a later analysis, and the HLA associations seemed to be driven largely by CMV exposure. A group of highly shared sequence variants was considered likely to be a technical artifact of the sequencing pipeline. Most TCR sequences were seen in very few donors, while some public TCRs were found in many individuals. Immune exposure information for the cohort was limited to CMV serostatus. In an earlier analysis of fewer than 700 of the donors, most TCR beta V segments appeared in productive rearrangements about 87% or about 30% of the time, broadly matching IMGT annotations. In a later analysis, several top co-occurrence clusters were reported to appear linked to parvovirus B19, influenza, CMV and Epstein-Barr virus. An association between a missense DCLRE1C variant and V-gene and J-gene trimming of TCR beta chains was found in a later genetic analysis and replicated in an independent cohort. The earlier analysis of almost 600 of the donors excluded around 17 rarely observed V segments, including chromosome 9 orphons, because counts were too low. In this cohort, only TCR beta chains were sequenced, and detectable features were limited by the absence of alpha or paired-chain data. Strong co-occurrence of HLA alleles, especially DR and DQ, made assigning TCR associations to individual alleles difficult. In vitro tests confirmed that a few of the cytomegalovirus-associated TCR beta chains recognize cytomegalovirus antigens. In the study, some 160 TCR beta chains were listed as associated with cytomegalovirus. In a later genetic analysis, fewer N-insertions in productive TCRs were reported among donors in an Asian-associated ancestry cluster than the 666-donor mean.

Library generation was performed with the immunoSEQ multiplex PCR assay. The multiplex PCR relied on a mix of 60 forward primers for TCR Vbeta segments and 13 reverse primers for TCR Jbeta segments. The CDR3 region of rearranged TCR beta genes was amplified from genomic DNA with a multiplex PCR assay. On the Illumina HiSeq System, the amplified TCR beta libraries were sequenced as 87-base-pair reads. As for the original processing: A later analysis counted about 80 million unique TCR beta chains across the 666 repertoires, and around 9.9 million of these chains were shared by at least two donors. To remove PCR and sequencing errors, raw reads were error-corrected and collapsed into unique sequences using a nearest-neighbor algorithm that merged closely related sequences. CDR3 sequences were aligned to IMGT reference sequences to assign V, D and J gene segments. Each retained sequence needed at least a six-nucleotide match to both a V gene segment and a J gene segment. Rearrangements were classified as productive when the CDR3 lacked stop codons and remained in frame with V and J, and all other rearrangements were classified as non-productive. Following IMGT convention, CDR3 was defined as the stretch from the second conserved V-encoded cysteine to the conserved J-encoded phenylalanine. Sequences without an unambiguous match to a single V gene segment were excluded from the earlier analysis of several hundred of the donors. In an earlier analysis of approximately 590 of the donors, a V segment was called functional when productive rearrangements were above 56.7%, and segregating when the standard deviation between donors exceeded 5%. A statistical classification framework was built for diagnosing cytomegalovirus status from the catalog of TCR beta chain sequences. In a later analysis, TCR nucleotide sequences were compared against IMGT/GENE-DB human TR gene sequences so that V and J genes could be assigned. In a later analysis, CDR3 sequences and most-parsimonious VDJ recombination scenarios were assigned using the TCRdist pipeline. A later analysis defined each TCR beta chain by its CDR3 amino acid sequence plus V-gene family, and excluded reads lacking a unique V-gene family. In a later analysis, around 600 highly shared, low-generation-probability nucleotide sequences were removed to address suspected cross-contamination and a sequencing artifact. A later analysis calculated a clonal expansion index for each public chain from normalized within-repertoire ranks of inferred template counts. A later analysis computed generation probabilities with a VDJ recombination model fitted to out-of-frame rearrangements, and checked the results against IGoR. In a later analysis, hypergeometric tests were used to score TCR-TCR, TCR-HLA and TCR-CMV co-occurrence, with a repertoire-size bias correction applied to TCR pairs. To estimate false discovery rates, a later analysis permuted the HLA or CMV assignments 20 times. In a later analysis, co-occurring TCRs were grouped using DBSCAN, with TCRdist sequence similarity added in when clustering inside HLA-allele-positive subsets. For co-occurrence clustering, repertoires with fewer than 30,000 or more than 120,000 public chains were excluded, along with five or six repertoires with anomalous nucleotide sharing. The table comes from immuneACCESS by way of TCRdb, which keeps in-frame sequences with V and J called. Part of the clones is missing from these tables; in studies checked, under half for an unresolved V gene and the rest for unknown reasons. Clone size and V and J calls were adopted from that table, with D and trimming inferred from the DNA. The sample has some 270,000 clones on record, approximately 80% of them singletons. 0.3% of the sample goes to the ten largest clones.

This clonotype originated in a girl aged 2-9 years in good health and CMV-seronegative. The source material was PBMCs. The V gene is TRBV29-1 and the J gene is TRBJ1-1; the D segment could be TRBD1, given 6 matching bases. The CDR3 reads as follows: CSVQQGANTEAFF. The nucleotide sequence is given as TGCAGCGTACAACAGGGTGCGAACACTGAAGCTTTCTTT.